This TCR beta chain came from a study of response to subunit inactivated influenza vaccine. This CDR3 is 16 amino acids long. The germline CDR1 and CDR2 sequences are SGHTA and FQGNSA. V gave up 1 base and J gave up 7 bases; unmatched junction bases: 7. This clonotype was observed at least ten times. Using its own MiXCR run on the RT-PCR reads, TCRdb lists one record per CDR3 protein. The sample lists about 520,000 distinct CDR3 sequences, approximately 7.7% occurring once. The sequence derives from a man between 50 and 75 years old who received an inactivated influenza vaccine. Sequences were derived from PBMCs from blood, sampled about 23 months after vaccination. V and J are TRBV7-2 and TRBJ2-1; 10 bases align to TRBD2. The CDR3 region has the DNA TGTGCCAGCAGCTTAGGCCCTAGCGGGAGTTTTAATGAGCAGTTCTTC. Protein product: CASSLGPSGSFNEQFF.